One sample yielded the 13 T cell receptor beta chains listed below, sequenced in a study of OX40 agonist ivuxolimab in advanced cancers. The repertoire was sequenced with immunoSEQ multiplex PCR; TCRdb's copy has only in-frame clones and lacks some. This table has about 79,000 clones, about 94% appearing once. The sequencing here drew on CD4+ or CD8+ T cells sorted from blood, taken in a trial of the OX40 agonist ivuxolimab. The receptor source for this set is an adult with an advanced solid tumor such as melanoma, head and neck, liver or kidney cancer.

The chain employs TRBV5-6 and TRBJ2-7; D tentatively fits TRBD1 or TRBD2 (5 bases each). Germline loops: CDR1 SGHDT, CDR2 YYEEEE. V dropped 4 bases and J dropped 4 bases, with 21 bases sitting between them. The CDR3 consists of 16 residues. The CDR3 loop is CASSHASGGWGYEQYF. DNA for the CDR3: TGTGCCAGCAGCCACGCCTCTGGAGGCTGGGGGTACGAGCAGTACTTC.

J is TRBJ1-5 and V is TRBV15; D possibly corresponds to TRBD1 (5 bases). The CDR3 runs to 14 residues. V lost 3 bases to trimming and J lost 7 bases, with 13 bases between them. Germline V gives CDR1 LNHNV, CDR2 YYDKDF (reference sequence). CDR3 in amino acids: CATSSQSWDQPQHF. The CDR3, as DNA: TGTGCCACCAGCAGTCAATCATGGGACCAGCCCCAGCATTTT.

This clone has a single count. The V gene is TRBV2, the J gene TRBJ1-2; D is unresolved. This CDR3 has 17 residues. V was shortened by 1 base and J by 5 bases, with 20 bases between the two germline ends. The germline V gene has CDR1 SNHLY and CDR2 FYNNEI. In DNA form, the CDR3 reads TGTGCCAGCAGTGAAGAAGCAAGTACATCCCGGGGATATGGCTACACCTTC. As protein: CASSEEASTSRGYGYTF.

The rearrangement joins TRBV27 to TRBJ1-1; D is undetermined. Germline V gives CDR1 MNHEY, CDR2 SMNVEV (reference sequence). This CDR3 has 13 residues. Trimming cost V 2 bases and J 0 bases, with 4 bases left between them. CDR3 DNA: TGTGCCAGCAGTTTAACGGTGAACACTGAAGCTTTCTTT. Amino acids: CASSLTVNTEAFF.

This chain joins TRBV27 and TRBJ2-1; 8 positions agree with TRBD2. Germline CDR1 reads MNHEY; CDR2 reads SMNVEV (reference sequence). After removal of 6 bases from V and 9 bases from J, the junction contained 1 base not matched to a gene. The CDR3 spans 11 residues. In DNA, the CDR3 is TGTGCCAGCAGCCGGGGGGGTGAGCAGTTCTTC. Translated: CASSRGGEQFF.

V is TRBV11-2 and J is TRBJ2-5, with a tentative D call TRBD2 (6 bases). The assigned J gene may be wrong: the sequence end matches TRBJ2-7 better. From germline, CDR1 is SGHAT and CDR2 FQNNGV. The CDR3 consists of 15 residues. The DNA of the CDR3 is TGTGCCAGCAGCTTAGATCCCGGGGGTTCCAACGAGCAGTACTTC. Its translation: CASSLDPGGSNEQYF.

The chain is built from TRBV27 and TRBJ2-3; 7 bases line up with TRBD1. Trimming removed 1 base from V and 6 bases from J; junction bases left unmatched: 7. The CDR3 is made up of 15 amino acids. CDR1 and CDR2 from the germline V gene are MNHEY and SMNVEV (reference sequence). CDR3 region: CASSLWSGGSDTQYF. CDR3 nucleotides: TGTGCCAGCAGTTTATGGTCAGGGGGATCGGATACGCAGTATTTT.

This clone appeared a few times. The same CDR3 arises from other DNA sequences in this sample as well. The rearrangement joins TRBV9 to TRBJ2-7, with D perhaps TRBD1 (6 bases). The CDR3 extends over 14 amino acids. Germline CDR1 reads SGDLS; CDR2 reads YYNGEE. V gave up 0 bases and J gave up 2 bases, with 9 bases separating them. The CDR3 spells CASSVGQGTYEQYF. The CDR3 DNA reads as TGTGCCAGCAGCGTAGGTCAGGGGACCTACGAGCAGTACTTC.

The chain is built from TRBV5-4 and TRBJ2-7; TRBD2 might be the D (6 bases). CDR3 length: 18 residues. V was trimmed by 4 bases and J by 7 bases, leaving 30 bases between them. CDR1 is SGHNT, CDR2 YYREEE, per germline (reference sequence). CDR3 sequence: CASSHPAPKSGRTWEQYF. The CDR3 DNA follows: TGTGCCAGCAGCCATCCGGCCCCGAAAAGTGGGAGGACGTGGGAGCAGTACTTC.

This clone appeared a single time. This chain uses TRBV5-6 with TRBJ2-5; 8 bases match TRBD1. Germline loops: CDR1 SGHDT, CDR2 YYEEEE. CDR3 size: 14 residues. V lost 4 bases, J lost 5 bases, and 7 bases stayed unmatched. DNA of the CDR3: TGTGCCAGCAGCATCTGGACAGGGAGGGAGACCCAGTACTTC. Translated, it gives CASSIWTGRETQYF.

CDR3 DNA: TGTGCCAGCAGCTTGGAGGTGGGAGCGAACACCGGGGAGCTGTTTTTT. Its translation: CASSLEVGANTGELFF. This chain joins TRBV7-9 and TRBJ2-2, with D tentatively TRBD2 (5 bases). V was trimmed by 3 bases and J by 0 bases, leaving 11 bases between them. There are 16 residues in the CDR3. Germline V lookup: CDR1 SEHNR, CDR2 FQNEAQ (reference sequence).

Here the CDR3 DNA reads TGTGCCAGCAGTTTACCCGACCCCCCTAACAATGAGCAGTTCTTC. It is translated as CASSLPDPPNNEQFF. The chain links TRBV28 to TRBJ2-1; D unclear. CDR3 length: 15 amino acids. V was pared by 2 bases and J by 5 bases, with 13 bases between. CDR1 is MDHEN and CDR2 is SYDVKM in the germline V gene.

CDR3 nucleotide sequence: TGCAGCGTTGAAGACGGGGGGGCGTCTAACTATGGCTACACCTTC. Amino acid sequence: CSVEDGGASNYGYTF. The chain joins TRBV29-1 to TRBJ1-2, with D possibly TRBD1 on 6 matching bases. V was trimmed by 0 bases and J by 0 bases, leaving 11 bases between them. The CDR3 consists of 15 residues. Germline lookup yields CDR1 SQVTM and CDR2 ANQGSEA.